This T cell receptor (beta chain) was recovered during a study of T cell changes during pregnancy in multiple sclerosis. Germline V CDR1 and CDR2: SGHRS, YFSETQ. Trimming removed 0 bases from V and 9 bases from J, with 19 bases in between. CDR3 length: 16 amino acids. TCRdb's copy holds only in-frame clones and misses some; the assay was immunoSEQ multiplex PCR. The sample includes roughly 38,000 clones, around 92% of them seen just once. The source is a female donor in good health, enrolled as a control in a pregnancy study. The chain employs TRBV5-1 and TRBJ2-1; D not resolved. Specimen: CD4+ T cells from peripheral blood mononuclear cells, collected in the second trimester of pregnancy. Here the CDR3 DNA reads TGCGCCAGCAGCTTGGCCACTAACGACCCGAGGAGTGAGCAGTTCTTC. This gives the protein CASSLATNDPRSEQFF.